This is a list of T cell receptor beta chains from one sample in a study of PD-L1 blockade in urothelial cancer. This table comes from immunoSEQ multiplex PCR, and its TCRdb copy is limited to in-frame clones, with some not included. The sample contains tens of thousands of clones, approximately 86% of which appear only once. Sequencing was performed on PBMCs, taken around atezolizumab (anti-PD-L1) treatment. These receptors came from a middle-aged man with urothelial cancer. Both conserved end residues are part of each CDR3. Fields, in order: V gene, clone size, D gene, J gene, CDR3 DNA, CDR3 protein. A D gene is named only where the DNA matches it firmly. For some rows the clone size is stated as once, few or many, or as a class when expanded; others skip it.

V gene: TRBV29-1; clone size: -; D gene: -; J gene: TRBJ2-1; CDR3 DNA: TGCAGCATAAGACTAGGAGAGCTTTTTTATGAGCAGTTCTTC; CDR3 protein: CSIRLGELFYEQFF
V gene: TRBV28; clone size: -; D gene: -; J gene: TRBJ1-5; CDR3 DNA: TGTGCCAGCAGTCCGGGACACCAAGCGGAGCCCCAGCATTTT; CDR3 protein: CASSPGHQAEPQHF
V gene: TRBV7-9; clone size: -; D gene: TRBD1; J gene: TRBJ2-3; CDR3 DNA: TGTGCCAGCAGCCACGAATCGGGACAGGGGACAGATACGCAGTATTTT; CDR3 protein: CASSHESGQGTDTQYF
V gene: TRBV6-5; clone size: -; D gene: -; J gene: TRBJ1-1; CDR3 DNA: TGTGCCAGCAGTTACGGGGGGAGCACTGAAGCTTTCTTT; CDR3 protein: CASSYGGSTEAFF
V gene: TRBV6-6; clone size: few; D gene: -; J gene: TRBJ2-4; CDR3 DNA: TGTGCCAGCAGTTACTCCCGGACAGAAAACATTCAGTACTTC; CDR3 protein: CASSYSRTENIQYF
V gene: TRBV5-6; clone size: -; D gene: -; J gene: TRBJ2-2; CDR3 DNA: TGTGCCAGCAGCTTGGCTGTGAACACCGGGGAGCTGTTTTTT; CDR3 protein: CASSLAVNTGELFF
V gene: TRBV5-4; clone size: -; D gene: -; J gene: TRBJ2-3; CDR3 DNA: TGTGCCAGCAGCCCGAGCGCAAGCACAGATACGCAGTATTTT; CDR3 protein: CASSPSASTDTQYF
V gene: TRBV6-1; clone size: once; D gene: TRBD2; J gene: TRBJ2-2; CDR3 DNA: TGTGCCAGCAGTGGGGCAATGCCTAGCGGGAGGACCGGGGAGCTGTTTTTT; CDR3 protein: CASSGAMPSGRTGELFF
V gene: TRBV5-4; clone size: once; D gene: TRBD1; J gene: TRBJ2-7; CDR3 DNA: TGTGCCAGCAGCTTGGGGCCCTTGGGCAGGGGGAGTCGCTACGAGCAGTACTTC; CDR3 protein: CASSLGPLGRGSRYEQYF
V gene: TRBV25-1; clone size: -; D gene: -; J gene: TRBJ2-1; CDR3 DNA: TGTGCCAGCCTGGGCGACCCAAACAATGAGCAGTTCTTC; CDR3 protein: CASLGDPNNEQFF
V gene: TRBV7-8; clone size: -; D gene: TRBD2; J gene: TRBJ2-1; CDR3 DNA: TGTGCCAGCAGCTTAGTAGGAGCGGGAGGCAATGAGCAGTTCTTC; CDR3 protein: CASSLVGAGGNEQFF
V gene: TRBV5-4; clone size: few; D gene: -; J gene: TRBJ1-2; CDR3 DNA: TGTGCCAGCAGCTTGCTGACACGTAACTATGGCTACACCTTC; CDR3 protein: CASSLLTRNYGYTF
V gene: TRBV27; clone size: -; D gene: -; J gene: TRBJ2-6; CDR3 DNA: TGTGCCAGCAGTTTTTTGGTTAGTGGGGCCAACGTCCTGACTTTC; CDR3 protein: CASSFLVSGANVLTF
V gene: TRBV11-2; clone size: -; D gene: -; J gene: TRBJ1-4; CDR3 DNA: TGTGCCAGCAGCTTAGCCGGCGGGACGGGTGAAAAACTGTTTTTT; CDR3 protein: CASSLAGGTGEKLFF
V gene: TRBV5-1; clone size: once; D gene: -; J gene: TRBJ2-7; CDR3 DNA: TGCGCCAGCAGCTTGGTAGGGGAAGGGCACGAGCAGTACTTC; CDR3 protein: CASSLVGEGHEQYF
V gene: TRBV2; clone size: -; D gene: -; J gene: TRBJ1-1; CDR3 DNA: TGTGCCAGCAGTGAAAGGGGGTCTGAAGCTTTCTTT; CDR3 protein: CASSERGSEAFF
V gene: TRBV6-4; clone size: once; D gene: TRBD1; J gene: TRBJ1-1; CDR3 DNA: TGTGCCAGCAGTGATTTACCGGGACAGGGTGTAGCTTTCTTT; CDR3 protein: CASSDLPGQGVAFF
V gene: TRBV29-1; clone size: few; D gene: -; J gene: TRBJ2-3; CDR3 DNA: TGCAGCGTTGACAGAGGCAACACAGATACGCAGTATTTT; CDR3 protein: CSVDRGNTDTQYF
V gene: TRBV4-2; clone size: -; D gene: -; J gene: TRBJ1-1; CDR3 DNA: TGTGCCAGCAGCCAAGAGGTTGGAGCACGGGATGAAGCTTTCTTT; CDR3 protein: CASSQEVGARDEAFF
V gene: TRBV5-1; clone size: -; D gene: -; J gene: TRBJ1-1; CDR3 DNA: TGCGCCAGCAGCCCCCAGACAGGGAACACTGAAGCTTTCTTT; CDR3 protein: CASSPQTGNTEAFF
V gene: TRBV4-2; clone size: once; D gene: -; J gene: TRBJ1-2; CDR3 DNA: TGTGCCAGCAGCCAAGCCGGAGGAGAATATGGCTACACCTTC; CDR3 protein: CASSQAGGEYGYTF
V gene: TRBV7-9; clone size: -; D gene: -; J gene: TRBJ1-3; CDR3 DNA: TGTGCCAGCAGCTTAGCGCAGTTTCCCCCGGGGGCTGGAAACACCATATATTTT; CDR3 protein: CASSLAQFPPGAGNTIYF
V gene: TRBV18; clone size: -; D gene: -; J gene: TRBJ2-7; CDR3 DNA: TGTGCCAGCTCACGGGAGAGTTTGGGCTCCTACGAGCAGTACTTC; CDR3 protein: CASSRESLGSYEQYF
V gene: TRBV23-1; clone size: -; D gene: TRBD2; J gene: TRBJ2-7; CDR3 DNA: TGCGCCATCGTTTCCGGGACTAGCGTTGGCGAGCAGTACTTC; CDR3 protein: CAIVSGTSVGEQYF
V gene: TRBV5-8; clone size: -; D gene: -; J gene: TRBJ1-2; CDR3 DNA: TGTGCCAGCAGCTTGAGGGCAGGAGGCTATGGCTACACCTTC; CDR3 protein: CASSLRAGGYGYTF
V gene: TRBV5-1; clone size: -; D gene: -; J gene: TRBJ2-7; CDR3 DNA: TGCGCCAGCAGCTTGGCGTCCCGGTCGGTCCAACCCTACGAGCAGTACTTC; CDR3 protein: CASSLASRSVQPYEQYF
V gene: TRBV29-1; clone size: -; D gene: -; J gene: TRBJ2-5; CDR3 DNA: TGCAGCGTTGAAGTTCCGACAGAAGAGACCCAGTACTTC; CDR3 protein: CSVEVPTEETQYF
V gene: TRBV5-4; clone size: few; D gene: -; J gene: TRBJ2-1; CDR3 DNA: TGTGCCAGCAGCGCCGGGACACCCTCCTACAATGAGCAGTTCTTC; CDR3 protein: CASSAGTPSYNEQFF
V gene: TRBV5-1; clone size: -; D gene: -; J gene: TRBJ2-3; CDR3 DNA: TGCGCCAGCAGCTTGGGGCAGGGAAGCACAGATACGCAGTATTTT; CDR3 protein: CASSLGQGSTDTQYF
V gene: TRBV5-6; clone size: -; D gene: TRBD1; J gene: TRBJ2-1; CDR3 DNA: TGTGCCAGCAGCTCGGACTGGGGACAGGGGTACAATGAGCAGTTCTTC; CDR3 protein: CASSSDWGQGYNEQFF
V gene: TRBV7-2; clone size: -; D gene: -; J gene: TRBJ2-7; CDR3 DNA: TGTGCCAGCAGCTTAGCGCCGTCCCGGGGACACTACGAGCAGTACTTC; CDR3 protein: CASSLAPSRGHYEQYF
V gene: TRBV28; clone size: -; D gene: -; J gene: TRBJ1-2; CDR3 DNA: TGTGCCAGCAGTTCAGGGTACGGCTACACCTTC; CDR3 protein: CASSSGYGYTF
V gene: TRBV6-1; clone size: -; D gene: -; J gene: TRBJ1-1; CDR3 DNA: TGTGCCAGCAGTGACTATTTTTCAGGGGAAGCTTTCTTT; CDR3 protein: CASSDYFSGEAFF
V gene: TRBV27; clone size: -; D gene: TRBD1; J gene: TRBJ1-2; CDR3 DNA: TGTGCCAGCAGTCTCACTTTACAGGGGGCCGCTGGCTACACCTTC; CDR3 protein: CASSLTLQGAAGYTF
V gene: TRBV6-1; clone size: -; D gene: -; J gene: TRBJ1-2; CDR3 DNA: TGTGCCAGCAGTGGGACAGCTAACTATGGCTACACCTTC; CDR3 protein: CASSGTANYGYTF
V gene: TRBV15; clone size: -; D gene: -; J gene: TRBJ1-1; CDR3 DNA: TGTGCCACCAGCAGAGTCAACACGAACACTGAAGCTTTCTTT; CDR3 protein: CATSRVNTNTEAFF
V gene: TRBV5-6; clone size: -; D gene: -; J gene: TRBJ2-5; CDR3 DNA: TGTGCCAGCAGCTTGGCCGAAGAGACCCAGTACTTC; CDR3 protein: CASSLAEETQYF
V gene: TRBV6-4; clone size: -; D gene: TRBD2; J gene: TRBJ2-7; CDR3 DNA: TGTGCCAGCAGTGACACTAGCGGGAGCCGCGAGCAGTACTTC; CDR3 protein: CASSDTSGSREQYF
V gene: TRBV6-1; clone size: -; D gene: -; J gene: TRBJ1-1; CDR3 DNA: TGTGCCAGCAGTGCTAGTGTGAACACTGAAGCTTTCTTT; CDR3 protein: CASSASVNTEAFF
V gene: TRBV27; clone size: -; D gene: -; J gene: TRBJ1-3; CDR3 DNA: TGTGCCAGCAGTTTCCGGGGTGGAAACACCATATATTTT; CDR3 protein: CASSFRGGNTIYF
V gene: TRBV30; clone size: once; D gene: -; J gene: TRBJ1-1; CDR3 DNA: TGTGCCTGGAGTAAGGGGCCGGTTGAAGCTTTCTTT; CDR3 protein: CAWSKGPVEAFF
V gene: TRBV7-8; clone size: -; D gene: -; J gene: TRBJ2-3; CDR3 DNA: TGTGCCAGCAGCTCCTCAGACAGGCGGAACACAGATACGCAGTATTTT; CDR3 protein: CASSSSDRRNTDTQYF
V gene: TRBV4-1; clone size: -; D gene: -; J gene: TRBJ2-5; CDR3 DNA: TGCGCCAGCAGCCAATATGAACAGGGCGGTCAAGAGACCCAGTACTTC; CDR3 protein: CASSQYEQGGQETQYF
V gene: TRBV27; clone size: once; D gene: TRBD2; J gene: TRBJ2-4; CDR3 DNA: TGTGCCAGCAGTAAAGGGACTAGCGGGATAGTAACCAAAAACATTCAGTACTTC; CDR3 protein: CASSKGTSGIVTKNIQYF
V gene: TRBV28; clone size: once; D gene: TRBD1; J gene: TRBJ1-1; CDR3 DNA: TGTGCCAGCAGACCTCTCATCACAGGGGAAGACCCTGAAGCTTTCTTT; CDR3 protein: CASRPLITGEDPEAFF
V gene: TRBV9; clone size: -; D gene: -; J gene: TRBJ1-1; CDR3 DNA: TGTGCCAGCAGCCCGGGACTGAGGAGCACTGAAGCTTTCTTT; CDR3 protein: CASSPGLRSTEAFF
V gene: TRBV19; clone size: medium-sized; D gene: -; J gene: TRBJ1-2; CDR3 DNA: TGTGCCAGTAGTACGGGGGGCATTGTAAAAGGCTACACCTTC; CDR3 protein: CASSTGGIVKGYTF
V gene: TRBV11-2; clone size: -; D gene: -; J gene: TRBJ2-3; CDR3 DNA: TGTGCCAGCAGCTTAGCGGCGGTCACAGATACGCAGTATTTT; CDR3 protein: CASSLAAVTDTQYF
V gene: TRBV6-6; clone size: -; D gene: -; J gene: TRBJ1-2; CDR3 DNA: TGTGCCAGCACTAGGGAGGGGGGGTTCTATGGCTACACCTTC; CDR3 protein: CASTREGGFYGYTF
V gene: TRBV28; clone size: -; D gene: TRBD1; J gene: TRBJ1-5; CDR3 DNA: TGTGCCAGCAGCGGACAGGGAATCGGCAATCAGCCCCAGCATTTT; CDR3 protein: CASSGQGIGNQPQHF
V gene: TRBV10-1; clone size: -; D gene: -; J gene: TRBJ2-5; CDR3 DNA: TGCGCCAGCAGTGAGGAGTTAGCGCCTAGAGGACGAGAGACCCAGTACTTC; CDR3 protein: CASSEELAPRGRETQYF
V gene: TRBV9; clone size: -; D gene: -; J gene: TRBJ2-7; CDR3 DNA: TGTGCCAGCAGCAATCCGTTGACGGGCGAGCAGTACTTC; CDR3 protein: CASSNPLTGEQYF
V gene: TRBV9; clone size: once; D gene: -; J gene: TRBJ1-2; CDR3 DNA: TGTGCCAGCAGCCCCGGAGGTCCCTATGGCTACACCTTC; CDR3 protein: CASSPGGPYGYTF
V gene: TRBV6-6; clone size: -; D gene: -; J gene: TRBJ2-7; CDR3 DNA: TGTGCCAGCAGCGTGGGAGGTGACGAGCAGTACTTC; CDR3 protein: CASSVGGDEQYF
V gene: TRBV11-2; clone size: -; D gene: -; J gene: TRBJ2-3; CDR3 DNA: TGTGCCAGCCGTAATAGCGTCACAGATACGCAGTATTTT; CDR3 protein: CASRNSVTDTQYF
V gene: TRBV7-3; clone size: few; D gene: -; J gene: TRBJ1-1; CDR3 DNA: TGTGCCAGCAGCTTAGAGGCCACCGTACCCACTGAAGCTTTCTTT; CDR3 protein: CASSLEATVPTEAFF
V gene: TRBV9; clone size: few; D gene: TRBD1; J gene: TRBJ2-7; CDR3 DNA: TGTGCCAGCAGCGGAGCGACAGGGTCATTGGGATACGAGCAGTACTTC; CDR3 protein: CASSGATGSLGYEQYF
V gene: TRBV29-1; clone size: few; D gene: TRBD1; J gene: TRBJ1-1; CDR3 DNA: TGCAGCGTGTCCCGGGACAGGAACACTGAAGCTTTCTTT; CDR3 protein: CSVSRDRNTEAFF
V gene: TRBV9; clone size: once; D gene: -; J gene: TRBJ2-1; CDR3 DNA: TGTGCCAGCAGCGTGGGGCGGATTGACAATGAGCAGTTCTTC; CDR3 protein: CASSVGRIDNEQFF
V gene: TRBV9; clone size: -; D gene: TRBD1; J gene: TRBJ1-1; CDR3 DNA: TGTGCCAGCAGCGTAGGGGACAGGGGGCCTGAAGCTTTCTTT; CDR3 protein: CASSVGDRGPEAFF